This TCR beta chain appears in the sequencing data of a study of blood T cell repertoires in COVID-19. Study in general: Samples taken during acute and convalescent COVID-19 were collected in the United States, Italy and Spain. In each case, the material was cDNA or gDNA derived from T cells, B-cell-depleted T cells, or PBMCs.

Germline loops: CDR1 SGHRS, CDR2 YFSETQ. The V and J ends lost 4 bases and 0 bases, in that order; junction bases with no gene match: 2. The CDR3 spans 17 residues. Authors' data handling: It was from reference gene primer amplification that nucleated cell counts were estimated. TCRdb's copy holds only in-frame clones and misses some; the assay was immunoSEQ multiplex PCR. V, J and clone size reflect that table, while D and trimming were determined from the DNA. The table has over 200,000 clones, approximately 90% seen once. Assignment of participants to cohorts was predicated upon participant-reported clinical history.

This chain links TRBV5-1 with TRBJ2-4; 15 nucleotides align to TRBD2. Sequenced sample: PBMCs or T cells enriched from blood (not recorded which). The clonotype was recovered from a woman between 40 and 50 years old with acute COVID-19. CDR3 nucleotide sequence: TGCGCCAGCAGCGGGACTAGCGGGGGGCGAGCCAAAAACATTCAGTACTTC. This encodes CASSGTSGGRAKNIQYF.